The rows below give T cell receptor beta chains drawn from one sample of a study of cytomegalovirus exposure and HLA in healthy donors. Sequencing was performed with immunoSEQ multiplex PCR; in TCRdb, only in-frame clones are kept and a portion is missing. The sample has 100,000 to 150,000 clones, roughly 83% seen once. The specimen was PBMCs. The receptors originated from a man aged 18 to 29 in good health and CMV-seropositive. The CDR3 runs from the conserved cysteine through the conserved F or W. The D gene is left open where the match is weak. Expanded clones get a size class; other rows say once, few or many, or leave the size out.

CDR3 DNA: TGTGCCAGCAGCCAAGATCGGGGGAGCAATCAGCCCCAGCATTTT
CDR3 protein: CASSQDRGSNQPQHF
D gene: .
J gene: TRBJ1-5
clone size: .
V gene: TRBV4-2

CDR3 DNA: TGTGCCAGCAAGGACAGGATGAACACTGAAGCTTTCTTT
CDR3 protein: CASKDRMNTEAFF
D gene: TRBD1
J gene: TRBJ1-1
clone size: .
V gene: TRBV6-5

CDR3 DNA: TGTGCCAGCAGCTTCGGAGGGGGCGGTTCAGCAGATACGCAGTATTTT
CDR3 protein: CASSFGGGGSADTQYF
D gene: .
J gene: TRBJ2-3
clone size: few
V gene: TRBV13

CDR3 DNA: TGTGCCAGCAGCGAACGGACAGGCCAAGAGACCCAGTACTTC
CDR3 protein: CASSERTGQETQYF
D gene: TRBD1
J gene: TRBJ2-5
clone size: .
V gene: TRBV9

CDR3 DNA: TGTGCCAGCAGCTTGCGGGACACAGGGAATCAGCCCCAGCATTTT
CDR3 protein: CASSLRDTGNQPQHF
D gene: .
J gene: TRBJ1-5
clone size: few
V gene: TRBV5-6

CDR3 DNA: TGTGCTAGTGGTTCTTCTCTGGCGGCAGGGGTTTGGAATGAGCAGTTCTTC
CDR3 protein: CASGSSLAAGVWNEQFF
D gene: .
J gene: TRBJ2-1
clone size: once
V gene: TRBV12-5

CDR3 DNA: TGTGCCAGCCTAACTTTCGACAATGAGCAGTTCTTC
CDR3 protein: CASLTFDNEQFF
D gene: .
J gene: TRBJ2-1
clone size: few
V gene: TRBV5-6

CDR3 DNA: TGTGCCAGCAGCTATCCGGGAGAGACCCAGTACTTC
CDR3 protein: CASSYPGETQYF
D gene: .
J gene: TRBJ2-5
clone size: .
V gene: TRBV28

CDR3 DNA: TGTGCCAGCAGGGGGCTGGCGGTTGGCTACACCTTC
CDR3 protein: CASRGLAVGYTF
D gene: .
J gene: TRBJ1-2
clone size: few
V gene: TRBV2

CDR3 DNA: TGTGCCAGCAGCAACCCCAACAGGGATTCGACTGAAGCTTTCTTT
CDR3 protein: CASSNPNRDSTEAFF
D gene: .
J gene: TRBJ1-1
clone size: .
V gene: TRBV7-9

CDR3 DNA: TGTGCCAGCACCCAAACAGGGGGTCAGCCCCAGCATTTT
CDR3 protein: CASTQTGGQPQHF
D gene: TRBD1
J gene: TRBJ1-5
clone size: few
V gene: TRBV6-6

CDR3 DNA: TGTGCCAGCAGCGCAGAAGGGACTAAAGAGACCCAGTACTTC
CDR3 protein: CASSAEGTKETQYF
D gene: TRBD2
J gene: TRBJ2-5
clone size: .
V gene: TRBV9

CDR3 DNA: TGTGCCAGCAGTCCGCCTCCGCAGGGGGTGGGGGAGAACACTGAAGCTTTCTTT
CDR3 protein: CASSPPPQGVGENTEAFF
D gene: TRBD1
J gene: TRBJ1-1
clone size: .
V gene: TRBV27

CDR3 DNA: TGTGCCAGCAGTGAGAGCGCTCCTTACAATGAGCAGTTCTTC
CDR3 protein: CASSESAPYNEQFF
D gene: .
J gene: TRBJ2-1
clone size: once
V gene: TRBV2

CDR3 DNA: TGTGCCAGTAGCCCGGGGTCCGAGACCCAGTACTTC
CDR3 protein: CASSPGSETQYF
D gene: .
J gene: TRBJ2-5
clone size: .
V gene: TRBV19

CDR3 DNA: TGTGCCTGGAGTGGGGGGCGAGGTTATGATTCACCCCTCCACTTT
CDR3 protein: CAWSGGRGYDSPLHF
D gene: .
J gene: TRBJ1-6
clone size: .
V gene: TRBV30

CDR3 DNA: TGCGCCAGCAGCCAAGATAAAAACACAGATACGCAGTATTTT
CDR3 protein: CASSQDKNTDTQYF
D gene: .
J gene: TRBJ2-3
clone size: .
V gene: TRBV4-1

CDR3 DNA: TGTGCCAGCAGGACAGGGGGCTTTAGCGAGCAGTACTTC
CDR3 protein: CASRTGGFSEQYF
D gene: TRBD1
J gene: TRBJ2-7
clone size: .
V gene: TRBV6-1

CDR3 DNA: TGCGCCAGCAGCTTGGGTCAGATGGGCTACGAGCAGTACTTC
CDR3 protein: CASSLGQMGYEQYF
D gene: .
J gene: TRBJ2-7
clone size: .
V gene: TRBV5-1

CDR3 DNA: TGTGCCAGTAGTCGGGGGTCCGGGGTTGCCACTGAAGCTTTCTTT
CDR3 protein: CASSRGSGVATEAFF
D gene: .
J gene: TRBJ1-1
clone size: .
V gene: TRBV19

CDR3 DNA: TGTGCCAGCAGCCCCACTGGGGGGGTTGGGACTGAAGCTTTCTTT
CDR3 protein: CASSPTGGVGTEAFF
D gene: .
J gene: TRBJ1-1
clone size: .
V gene: TRBV7-2

CDR3 DNA: TGTGCCAGCAGGGGGAAGACAGGGCCGAGCTCTGGGGCCAACGTCCTGACTTTC
CDR3 protein: CASRGKTGPSSGANVLTF
D gene: TRBD1
J gene: TRBJ2-6
clone size: .
V gene: TRBV5-4

CDR3 DNA: TGTGCCAGCAGCGTAGGATGGACCGGGACAGGGACCTCCCGCTCTGGGGCCAACGTCCTGACTTTC
CDR3 protein: CASSVGWTGTGTSRSGANVLTF
D gene: TRBD1
J gene: TRBJ2-6
clone size: .
V gene: TRBV9

CDR3 DNA: TGCGCCAGCAGCCAGGGACAGGGGTCGGAGTATTTT
CDR3 protein: CASSQGQGSEYF
D gene: TRBD1
J gene: TRBJ2-3
clone size: .
V gene: TRBV4-1

CDR3 DNA: TGCGCCAGCAGCCCTGGACAGAGCACAGATACGCAGTATTTT
CDR3 protein: CASSPGQSTDTQYF
D gene: .
J gene: TRBJ2-3
clone size: .
V gene: TRBV5-1

CDR3 DNA: TGCGCCAGCAGCCCAGGACAGGGGCGAGGTGCTAGCAATCAGCCCCAGCATTTT
CDR3 protein: CASSPGQGRGASNQPQHF
D gene: TRBD1
J gene: TRBJ1-5
clone size: once
V gene: TRBV5-1

CDR3 DNA: TGCAGCGTTGGGGGGCAGTACACAGATACGCAGTATTTT
CDR3 protein: CSVGGQYTDTQYF
D gene: .
J gene: TRBJ2-3
clone size: .
V gene: TRBV29-1

CDR3 DNA: TGTGCCAGCAGCACTAGCGGGGGGGTCCAAGAGACCCAGTACTTC
CDR3 protein: CASSTSGGVQETQYF
D gene: .
J gene: TRBJ2-5
clone size: .
V gene: TRBV21-1

CDR3 DNA: TGTGCCAGCAGCTTATCTACAGGGGGGCAAGAGACCCAGTACTTC
CDR3 protein: CASSLSTGGQETQYF
D gene: TRBD1
J gene: TRBJ2-5
clone size: few
V gene: TRBV11-2

CDR3 DNA: TGTGCCTGGAGTGCTATCCGGGACATTCCTTCCTACGAGCAGTACTTC
CDR3 protein: CAWSAIRDIPSYEQYF
D gene: .
J gene: TRBJ2-7
clone size: .
V gene: TRBV30

CDR3 DNA: TGTGCCAGCAGCTTGGGAGACAGAGGCACTGAAGCTTTCTTT
CDR3 protein: CASSLGDRGTEAFF
D gene: .
J gene: TRBJ1-1
clone size: .
V gene: TRBV5-4

CDR3 DNA: TGCGCCAGCAGCCAACCGGGATATATGGACACTGAAGCTTTCTTT
CDR3 protein: CASSQPGYMDTEAFF
D gene: .
J gene: TRBJ1-1
clone size: .
V gene: TRBV4-1

CDR3 DNA: TGTGCCAGCTCACCAGGAACAGGGGACTTGAAAGCTTTCTTT
CDR3 protein: CASSPGTGDLKAFF
D gene: TRBD1
J gene: TRBJ1-1
clone size: .
V gene: TRBV18

CDR3 DNA: TGTGCCAGTAGTAATTACGGGACACACCAAGAGACCCAGTACTTC
CDR3 protein: CASSNYGTHQETQYF
D gene: .
J gene: TRBJ2-5
clone size: .
V gene: TRBV19

CDR3 DNA: TGTGCCAGCATCCCTAGTGAGAAGAAAGGCGTCCGGTGGACAGGGGGGTTCCACGAGCAGTACTTC
CDR3 protein: CASIPSEKKGVRWTGGFHEQYF
D gene: TRBD1
J gene: TRBJ2-7
clone size: .
V gene: TRBV2

CDR3 DNA: TGTGCCAGCAGCTCCCAGGGTGGAGAACCGTTCTACGAGCAGTACTTC
CDR3 protein: CASSSQGGEPFYEQYF
D gene: .
J gene: TRBJ2-7
clone size: .
V gene: TRBV13

CDR3 DNA: TGTGCCAGCGGCAACACTGGGGGGAATTTGGGGGAGACCCAGTACTTC
CDR3 protein: CASGNTGGNLGETQYF
D gene: .
J gene: TRBJ2-5
clone size: .
V gene: TRBV5-4

CDR3 DNA: TGTGCCAGCAAAGTTGGGCGGAACACTGAAGCTTTCTTT
CDR3 protein: CASKVGRNTEAFF
D gene: .
J gene: TRBJ1-1
clone size: .
V gene: TRBV27

CDR3 DNA: TGTGCCAGCAGCTCCGGACAGGGCAATGAAAAACTGTTTTTT
CDR3 protein: CASSSGQGNEKLFF
D gene: TRBD1
J gene: TRBJ1-4
clone size: .
V gene: TRBV7-6

CDR3 DNA: TGCGCCAGCAGCCAATACCCTAGGCAGCCTTCTAACTATGGCTACACCTTC
CDR3 protein: CASSQYPRQPSNYGYTF
D gene: .
J gene: TRBJ1-2
clone size: .
V gene: TRBV4-1

CDR3 DNA: TGTGCCAGCACCCACCCACTTAGCGGGGGCCGAACATTGGGGGAGACCCAGTACTTC
CDR3 protein: CASTHPLSGGRTLGETQYF
D gene: TRBD2
J gene: TRBJ2-5
clone size: .
V gene: TRBV11-3

CDR3 DNA: TGTGCCAGCAGCCAAGACCAAGAACAGAGCGGTGAGCAGTTCTTC
CDR3 protein: CASSQDQEQSGEQFF
D gene: .
J gene: TRBJ2-1
clone size: .
V gene: TRBV4-2

CDR3 DNA: TGTGCCACCGGGGTTCCGATCTACGAGCAGTACTTC
CDR3 protein: CATGVPIYEQYF
D gene: .
J gene: TRBJ2-7
clone size: .
V gene: TRBV2

CDR3 DNA: TGCGCCAGCAGCCATCCCAGGGGCGAGCAGTACTTC
CDR3 protein: CASSHPRGEQYF
D gene: .
J gene: TRBJ2-7
clone size: .
V gene: TRBV4-1

CDR3 DNA: TGCGCCAGCTGGGACAGGGGTATCGATGAGCAGTTCTTC
CDR3 protein: CASWDRGIDEQFF
D gene: TRBD1
J gene: TRBJ2-1
clone size: .
V gene: TRBV5-1

CDR3 DNA: TGTGCCACCAGCAGAGATTTCGCGCGGGGGTCCCCAGATACGCAGTATTTT
CDR3 protein: CATSRDFARGSPDTQYF
D gene: TRBD2
J gene: TRBJ2-3
clone size: .
V gene: TRBV15

CDR3 DNA: TGTGCCAGCAGCTTAACGGCAGGGGGCGGTTCACCCCTCCACTTT
CDR3 protein: CASSLTAGGGSPLHF
D gene: TRBD1
J gene: TRBJ1-6
clone size: .
V gene: TRBV7-3

CDR3 DNA: TGTGCCAGCAGCCCCTGGGGGCAGGATAGCTCCTACGAGCAGTACTTC
CDR3 protein: CASSPWGQDSSYEQYF
D gene: .
J gene: TRBJ2-7
clone size: .
V gene: TRBV2

CDR3 DNA: TGTGCCAGCAGCGTAGTACCCTTACCGGACGAGCAGTACTTC
CDR3 protein: CASSVVPLPDEQYF
D gene: .
J gene: TRBJ2-7
clone size: .
V gene: TRBV9